This T cell receptor beta chain appears in the sequencing data of a study of blood T cell repertoires in COVID-19. Overall study: There were acute and convalescent COVID-19 samples, and they came from the United States, Italy and Spain. The cDNA or gDNA used as material had been derived from T cells, B-cell-depleted T cells, or PBMCs.

In the authors' methods: Amplification of reference gene primers provided the estimated nucleated cell counts. This table comes from immunoSEQ multiplex PCR, and its TCRdb copy is limited to in-frame clones, with some not included. V and J calls plus clone size are reproduced from that table; the DNA served to infer D and trimming. Of roughly 170,000 clones listed, around 80% are singletons. The CDR3 is 19 residues long. V trimming: 5 bases; J trimming: 0 bases; junction bases outside the gene matches: 11. The germline gives CDR1 MNHNY, CDR2 SVGAGI (reference sequence). Sequenced sample: peripheral blood. The genes are TRBV6-6 and TRBJ2-6; 9 bases align to TRBD1. This TCR was sampled from a human donor in a cohort sampled during active COVID-19. CDR3 DNA sequence: TGTGCCAGCAGTCTTCCGGGACAGGGAACCCACTCTGGGGCCAACGTCCTGACTTTC. Its protein product is CASSLPGQGTHSGANVLTF.